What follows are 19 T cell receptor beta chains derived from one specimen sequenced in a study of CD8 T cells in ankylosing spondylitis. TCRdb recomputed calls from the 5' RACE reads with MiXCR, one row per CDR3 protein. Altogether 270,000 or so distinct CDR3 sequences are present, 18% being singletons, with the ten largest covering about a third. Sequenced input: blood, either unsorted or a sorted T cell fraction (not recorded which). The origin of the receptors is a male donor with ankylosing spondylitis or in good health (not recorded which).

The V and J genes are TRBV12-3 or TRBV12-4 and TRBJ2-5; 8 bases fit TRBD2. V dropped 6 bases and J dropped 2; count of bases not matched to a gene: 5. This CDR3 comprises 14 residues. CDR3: CASSQGLAQETQYF. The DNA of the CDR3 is TGTGCCAGCAGCCAAGGACTAGCACAAGAGACCCAGTACTTC.

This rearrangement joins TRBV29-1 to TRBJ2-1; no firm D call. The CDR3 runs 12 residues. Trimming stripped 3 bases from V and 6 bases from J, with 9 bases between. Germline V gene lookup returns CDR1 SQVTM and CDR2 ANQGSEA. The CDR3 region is CSVDHPLNEQFF. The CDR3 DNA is TGCAGCGTTGATCACCCTCTCAATGAGCAGTTCTTC.

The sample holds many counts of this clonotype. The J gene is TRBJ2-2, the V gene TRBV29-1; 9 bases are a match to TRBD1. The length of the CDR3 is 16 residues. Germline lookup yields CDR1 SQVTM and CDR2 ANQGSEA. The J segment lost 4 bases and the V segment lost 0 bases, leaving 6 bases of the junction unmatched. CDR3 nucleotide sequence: TGCAGCGTTGAAGATGGGCGACAGGGGGGCACCGGGGAGCTGTTTTTT. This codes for CSVEDGRQGGTGELFF.

The CDR3: CASSGGQGAETQYF. The CDR3 DNA follows: TGTGCCAGCAGTGGAGGACAGGGGGCTGAGACCCAGTACTTC. The genes are TRBV6-1 and TRBJ2-5; 11 nucleotides agree with TRBD1. CDR1 is MNHNS, CDR2 SASEGT, per germline. V lost 4 bases to trimming and J lost 5 bases; unmatched junction nucleotides: 3. The CDR3 is made up of 14 amino acids.

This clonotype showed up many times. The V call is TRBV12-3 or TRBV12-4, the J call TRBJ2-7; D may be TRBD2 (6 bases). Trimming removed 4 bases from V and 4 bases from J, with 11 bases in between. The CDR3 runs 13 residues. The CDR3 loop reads CASSSVTRYEQYF. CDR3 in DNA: TGTGCCAGCAGTTCCGTGACTAGATACGAGCAGTACTTC.

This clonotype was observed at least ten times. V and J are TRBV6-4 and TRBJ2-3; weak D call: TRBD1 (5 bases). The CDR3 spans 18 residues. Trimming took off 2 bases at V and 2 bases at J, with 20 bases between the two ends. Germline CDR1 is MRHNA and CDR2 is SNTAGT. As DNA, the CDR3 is TGTGCCAGCAGTGACCCCCCCAGGGTAGTTGGAAACACAGATACGCAGTATTTT. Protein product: CASSDPPRVVGNTDTQYF.

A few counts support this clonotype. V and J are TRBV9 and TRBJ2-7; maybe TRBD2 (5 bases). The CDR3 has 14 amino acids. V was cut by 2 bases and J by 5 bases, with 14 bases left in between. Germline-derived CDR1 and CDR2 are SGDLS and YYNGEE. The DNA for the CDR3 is TGTGCCAGCAGCGTCCGAGCCCTGGGAGACGAGCAGTACTTC. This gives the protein CASSVRALGDEQYF.

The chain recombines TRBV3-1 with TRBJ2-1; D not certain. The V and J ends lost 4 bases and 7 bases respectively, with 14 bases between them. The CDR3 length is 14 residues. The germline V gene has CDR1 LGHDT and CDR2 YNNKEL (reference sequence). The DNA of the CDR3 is TGTGCCAGCAGCCCGTACCTAGTTTTTAATGAGCAGTTCTTC. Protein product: CASSPYLVFNEQFF.

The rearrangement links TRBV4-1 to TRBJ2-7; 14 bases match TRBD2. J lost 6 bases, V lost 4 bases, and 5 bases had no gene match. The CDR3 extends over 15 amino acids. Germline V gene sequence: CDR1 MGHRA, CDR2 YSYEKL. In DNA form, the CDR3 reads TGCGCCAGCAGCCTCGGGACTAGCGGGAGTATCGAGCAGTACTTC. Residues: CASSLGTSGSIEQYF.

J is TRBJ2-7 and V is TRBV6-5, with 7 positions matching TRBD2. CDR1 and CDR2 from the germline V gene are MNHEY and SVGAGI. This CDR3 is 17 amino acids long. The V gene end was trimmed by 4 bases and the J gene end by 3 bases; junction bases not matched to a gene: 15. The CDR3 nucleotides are TGTGCCAGCAGTTCCACGGAGATACTAGCGTCCCTCTACGAGCAGTACTTC. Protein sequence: CASSSTEILASLYEQYF.

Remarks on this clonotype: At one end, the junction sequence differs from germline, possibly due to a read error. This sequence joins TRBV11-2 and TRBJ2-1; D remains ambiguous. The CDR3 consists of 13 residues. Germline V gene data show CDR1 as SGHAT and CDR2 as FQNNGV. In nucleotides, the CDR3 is TGTGCCAGCAGGTTAGACCCCTACAATGAGCAGTTCTTC. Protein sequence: CASRLDPYNEQFF.

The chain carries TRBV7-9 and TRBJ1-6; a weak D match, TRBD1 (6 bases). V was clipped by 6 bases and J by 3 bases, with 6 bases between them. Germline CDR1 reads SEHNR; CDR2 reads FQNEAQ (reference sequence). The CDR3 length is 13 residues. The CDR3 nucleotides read TGTGCCAGCAGGGACAGCTATAATTCACCCCTCCACTTT. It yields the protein CASRDSYNSPLHF.

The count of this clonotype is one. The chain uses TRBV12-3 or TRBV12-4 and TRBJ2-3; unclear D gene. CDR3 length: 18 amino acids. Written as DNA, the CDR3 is TGTACCATCAGTTTATACCCTTTCGAATACCATAGCACAGATACGCAGTATTTT. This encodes CTISLYPFEYHSTDTQYF.

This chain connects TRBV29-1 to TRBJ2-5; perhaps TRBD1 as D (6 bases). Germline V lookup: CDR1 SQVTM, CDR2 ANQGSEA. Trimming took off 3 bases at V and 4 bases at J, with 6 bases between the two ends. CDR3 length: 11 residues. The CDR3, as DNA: TGCAGCGTTGAGGGGGCAGAGACCCAGTACTTC. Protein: CSVEGAETQYF.

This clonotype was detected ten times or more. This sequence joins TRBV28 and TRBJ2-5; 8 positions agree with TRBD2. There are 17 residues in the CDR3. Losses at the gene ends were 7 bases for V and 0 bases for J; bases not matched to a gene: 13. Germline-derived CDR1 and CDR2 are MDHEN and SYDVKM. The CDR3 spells CASIGLALDRYQETQYF. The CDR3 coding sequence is TGTGCCAGCATTGGACTAGCCTTGGATAGGTACCAAGAGACCCAGTACTTC.

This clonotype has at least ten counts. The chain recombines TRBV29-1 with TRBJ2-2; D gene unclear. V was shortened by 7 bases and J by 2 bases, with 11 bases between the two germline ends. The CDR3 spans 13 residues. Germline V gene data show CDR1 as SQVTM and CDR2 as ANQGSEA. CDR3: CSAGGLNTGELFF. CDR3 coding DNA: TGCAGCGCCGGCGGCCTCAACACCGGGGAGCTGTTTTTT.

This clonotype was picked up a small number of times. The DNA of the CDR3 is TGTGCCACCAGGCCCGGACTAGCGGTCGACAATGAGCAGTTCTTC. As protein: CATRPGLAVDNEQFF. The chain carries TRBV15 and TRBJ2-1; 10 bases are a match to TRBD2. The CDR3 sequence is 15 residues long. Germline values: CDR1 LNHNV, CDR2 YYDKDF (reference sequence). Trimming removed 6 bases from V and 5 bases from J; junction bases left unmatched: 7.

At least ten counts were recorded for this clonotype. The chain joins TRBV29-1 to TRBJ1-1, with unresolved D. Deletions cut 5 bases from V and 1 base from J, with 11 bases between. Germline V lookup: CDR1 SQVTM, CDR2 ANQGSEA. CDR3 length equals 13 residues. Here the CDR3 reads CSVLSLGNTEAFF. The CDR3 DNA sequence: TGCAGCGTTCTGTCCCTGGGGAACACTGAAGCTTTCTTT.

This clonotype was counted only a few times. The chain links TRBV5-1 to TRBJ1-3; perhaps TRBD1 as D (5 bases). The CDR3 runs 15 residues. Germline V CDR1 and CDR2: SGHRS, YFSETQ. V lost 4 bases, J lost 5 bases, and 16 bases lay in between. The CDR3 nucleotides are TGCGCCAGCAGCAGCTCAGGGTTTCTAAGAAACACCATATATTTT. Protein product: CASSSSGFLRNTIYF.